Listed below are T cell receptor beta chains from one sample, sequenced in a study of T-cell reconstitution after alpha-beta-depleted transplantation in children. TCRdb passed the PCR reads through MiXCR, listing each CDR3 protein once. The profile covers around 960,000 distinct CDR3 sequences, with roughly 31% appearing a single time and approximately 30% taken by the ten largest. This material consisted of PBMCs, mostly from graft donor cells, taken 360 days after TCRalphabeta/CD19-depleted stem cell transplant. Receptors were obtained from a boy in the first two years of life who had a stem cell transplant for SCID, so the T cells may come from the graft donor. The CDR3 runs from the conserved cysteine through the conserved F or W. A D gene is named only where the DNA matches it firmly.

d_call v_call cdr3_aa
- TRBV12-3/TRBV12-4 CASSLMPGLGEELFF
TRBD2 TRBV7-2 CASSLVRGGTDTQYF
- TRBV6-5 CASSYIGGTDTQYF
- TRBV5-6 CASSLQTDSASYEQYF
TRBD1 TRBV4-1 CASSQPNQGDTEAFF
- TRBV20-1 CSARDGRNGEQYF
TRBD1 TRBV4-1 CASSPNRGNEQFF
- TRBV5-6 CASSPWGGYYNEQFF
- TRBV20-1 CSAREIPTGRSEKLFF
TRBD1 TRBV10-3 CAIRATGNQPQHF
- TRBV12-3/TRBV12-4 CASSFGGLREKLFF
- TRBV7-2 CASSLDGGGSTYEQYF
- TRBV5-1 CASTTGSSSGDTQYF
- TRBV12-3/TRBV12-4 CASSPGLHEQYF
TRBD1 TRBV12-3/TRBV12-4 CASSLSWAGGTIRELFF
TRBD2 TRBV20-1 CSARLAAEFF
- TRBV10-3 CAISKQDPSSGANVLTF
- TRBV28 CASSSTKETQYF
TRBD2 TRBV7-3 CASSGLAGGYNEQFF
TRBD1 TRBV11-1 CASSSTGHPQETQYF
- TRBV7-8 CASSSAAGAGNTIYF